This T cell receptor (beta chain) is from a study of STAT5B mutations in CD4+ large granular lymphocyte leukemia. The J segment lost 9 bases and the V segment lost 4 bases, leaving 6 bases of the junction unmatched. Per the germline V gene, CDR1 is SGHKS and CDR2 is YYEKEE (reference sequence). The CDR3 loop spans 14 amino acids. Libraries were prepared by immunoSEQ multiplex PCR; TCRdb keeps only in-frame clonotypes and omits some of them. The sample carries around 25,000 clones, 72% recorded once. The J gene is TRBJ2-1, the V gene TRBV5-5; 11 bases align to TRBD2. The sequence came from a human donor in good health. The sample comprised CD4+ T cells from blood buffy coats. CDR3 DNA sequence: TGTGCCAGCAGCCCCAGACTAGCGGGGTTTGAGCAGTTCTTC. This codes for CASSPRLAGFEQFF.